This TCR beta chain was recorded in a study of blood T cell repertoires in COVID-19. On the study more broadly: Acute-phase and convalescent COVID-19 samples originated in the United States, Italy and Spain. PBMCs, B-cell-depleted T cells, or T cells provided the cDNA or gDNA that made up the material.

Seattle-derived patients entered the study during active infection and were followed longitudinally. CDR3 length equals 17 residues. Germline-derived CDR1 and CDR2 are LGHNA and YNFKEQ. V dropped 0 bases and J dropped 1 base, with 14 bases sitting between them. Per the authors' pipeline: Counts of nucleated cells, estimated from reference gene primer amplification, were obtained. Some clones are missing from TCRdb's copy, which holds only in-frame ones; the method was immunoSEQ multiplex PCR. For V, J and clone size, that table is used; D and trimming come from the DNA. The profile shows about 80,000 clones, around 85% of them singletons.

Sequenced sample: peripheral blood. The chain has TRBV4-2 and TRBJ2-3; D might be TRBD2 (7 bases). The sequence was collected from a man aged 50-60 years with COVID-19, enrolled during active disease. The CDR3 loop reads CASSQEKGGTGTDTQYF. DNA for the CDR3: TGTGCCAGCAGCCAAGAAAAGGGGGGGACGGGCACAGATACGCAGTATTTT.